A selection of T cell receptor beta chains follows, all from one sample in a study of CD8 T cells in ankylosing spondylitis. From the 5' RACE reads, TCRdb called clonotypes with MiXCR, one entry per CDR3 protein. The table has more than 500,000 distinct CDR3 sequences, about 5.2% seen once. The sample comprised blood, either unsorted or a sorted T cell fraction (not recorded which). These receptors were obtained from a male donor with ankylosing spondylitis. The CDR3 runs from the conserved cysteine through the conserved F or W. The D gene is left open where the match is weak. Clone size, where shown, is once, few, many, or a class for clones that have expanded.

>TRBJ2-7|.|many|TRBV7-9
TGTGCCAGCAGCTTAGAGGGCAGGGTTGAGCAGTACTTC
CASSLEGRVEQYF
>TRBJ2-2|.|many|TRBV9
TGTGCCAGCAGCGACCCGCGGGCAACCGGGGAGCTGTTTTTT
CASSDPRATGELFF
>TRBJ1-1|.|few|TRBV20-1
TGCAGTGCTATCGACGGGAAAGGGAACACTGAAGCTTTCTTT
CSAIDGKGNTEAFF
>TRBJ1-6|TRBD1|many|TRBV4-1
TGCGCCAGCAGCCGGGACAGGCGCTCCTATAATTCACCCCTCCACTTT
CASSRDRRSYNSPLHF
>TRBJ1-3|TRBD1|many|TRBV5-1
TGCGCCAGCAGCTTGATCCAGGGGGCCGGAAACACCATATATTTT
CASSLIQGAGNTIYF
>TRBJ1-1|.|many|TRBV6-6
TGTGCCAGCAGGCATAGAGGTGGCACTGAAGCTTTCTTT
CASRHRGGTEAFF
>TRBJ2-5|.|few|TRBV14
TGTGCCAGCAGCCAAGGATTCGTGGAGACCCAGTACTTC
CASSQGFVETQYF
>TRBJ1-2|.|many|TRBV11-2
TGTGCCAGCAGCTTGACCTCGGGAGCCCCGAGAGCTAACTATGGCTACACCTTC
CASSLTSGAPRANYGYTF
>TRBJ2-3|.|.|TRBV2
TGTGCCAGCAGGGCGGGACAGACTTACACAGATACGCAGTATTTT
CASRAGQTYTDTQYF
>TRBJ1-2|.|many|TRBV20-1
TGCAGTGCTCCTAACTATGGCTACACCTTC
CSAPNYGYTF
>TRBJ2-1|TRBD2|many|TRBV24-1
TGTGCCACCAGTGATTCCCACCAATGGGCGGGGGTCTACAATGAGCAGTTCTTC
CATSDSHQWAGVYNEQFF
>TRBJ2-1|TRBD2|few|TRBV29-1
TGCAGCGTTATCGGGAGACTAGCGGGGCCCAGCGATGAGCAGTTCTTC
CSVIGRLAGPSDEQFF
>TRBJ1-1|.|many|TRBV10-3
TGTGCCATCAGTGAGTCGGGCAGGGTGAACACTGAAGCTTTCTTT
CAISESGRVNTEAFF
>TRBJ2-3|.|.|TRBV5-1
TGCGCCAGCAGCTTTTTTCCCGACGTAGATACGCAGTATTTT
CASSFFPDVDTQYF
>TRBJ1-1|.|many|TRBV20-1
TGCAGTGCTAGAGATCCGGTAAAGAACACTGAAGCTTTCTTT
CSARDPVKNTEAFF
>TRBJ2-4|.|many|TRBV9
TGTGCCAGCAGCGTAGGGGGGCGGGACATTCAGTACTTC
CASSVGGRDIQYF
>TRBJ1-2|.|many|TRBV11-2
TGTGCCAGCAGCTTAGATCCGGGGGGGACTAACTATGGCTACACCTTC
CASSLDPGGTNYGYTF
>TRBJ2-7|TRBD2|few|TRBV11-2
TGTGCCAGCAGCAGGGGACTAGCGGCCCCTGAGCAGTACTTC
CASSRGLAAPEQYF
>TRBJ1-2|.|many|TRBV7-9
TGTGCCAGCGGGACTAAAAACTATGGCTACACCTTC
CASGTKNYGYTF
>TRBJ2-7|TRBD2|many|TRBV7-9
TGTGCCAGCAGCTCGGGACTAGCTGTCTACGAGCAGTACTTC
CASSSGLAVYEQYF
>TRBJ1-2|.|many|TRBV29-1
TGCAGCGTCGACCCAGGGACTAACTATGGCTACACCTTC
CSVDPGTNYGYTF
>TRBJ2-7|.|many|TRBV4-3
TGCGCCAGCAGCCAAGGGCACAGGGCTACCTACGAGCAGTACTTC
CASSQGHRATYEQYF
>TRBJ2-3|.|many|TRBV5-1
TGCGCCAGCAGCTTGGCCACAGAAGGAGATACGCAGTATTTT
CASSLATEGDTQYF
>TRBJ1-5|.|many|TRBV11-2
TGTGCCAGCAGCTTGGGGTATGAACAGCCCCAGCATTTT
CASSLGYEQPQHF
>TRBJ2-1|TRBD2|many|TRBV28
TGTGCCAGCAGCCCCCCAGGAGGGAGGGCCCTCGTTGAGCAGTTCTTC
CASSPPGGRALVEQFF
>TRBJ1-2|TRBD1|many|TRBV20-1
TGCAGTGCTAGAATGTGGGACAGGGGCTATGGCTACACCTTC
CSARMWDRGYGYTF
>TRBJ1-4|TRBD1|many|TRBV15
TGTGCCACCAGACAGGGGAACAATGAAAAACTGTTTTTT
CATRQGNNEKLFF
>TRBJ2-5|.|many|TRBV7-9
TGTGCCAGCAGCCGCCGATCAACCAGGGGAAGAGAGACCCAGTACTTC
CASSRRSTRGRETQYF
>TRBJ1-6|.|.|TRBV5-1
TGCGCCAGCAGCTTAGACCGACTGACAAATTCACCCCTCCACTTT
CASSLDRLTNSPLHF
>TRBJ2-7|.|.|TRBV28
TGTGCCAGCAGTAACCGACGAGCGGTAGCCTACGAGCAGTACTTC
CASSNRRAVAYEQYF
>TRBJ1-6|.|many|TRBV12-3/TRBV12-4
TGTGCCAGCAGTCTTGACAGTTGGAGTGACTATAATTCACCCCTCCACTTT
CASSLDSWSDYNSPLHF
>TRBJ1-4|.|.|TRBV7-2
TGTGCCAGCAGTAAACCCGGCGGGGCGAGTGAAAAACTGTTTTTT
CASSKPGGASEKLFF
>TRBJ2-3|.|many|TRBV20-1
TGCAGTGCTAGACTAGCTAGCACAGATACGCAGTATTTT
CSARLASTDTQYF
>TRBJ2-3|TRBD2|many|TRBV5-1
TGCGCCAGCAGCTTGCGGAGTGGTCGGCTAGCGGCCCGCACAGATACGCAGTATTTT
CASSLRSGRLAARTDTQYF
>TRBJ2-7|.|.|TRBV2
TGTGCCAGCAGCGGGTTGATCAGGGACGAGCAGTACTTC
CASSGLIRDEQYF
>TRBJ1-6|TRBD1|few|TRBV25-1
TGTGCCAGCAGTGGCCGGGACAGGGCTGGGTCTGGGGGGAATTCACCCCTCCACTTT
CASSGRDRAGSGGNSPLHF
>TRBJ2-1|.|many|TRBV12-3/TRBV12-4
TGTGCCAGCAGTTTGGGGGACACCTCCAATGAGCAGTTCTTC
CASSLGDTSNEQFF
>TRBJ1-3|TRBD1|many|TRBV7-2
TGTGCCAGCAGCCCACAGGGGACAACTGGAAACACCATATATTTT
CASSPQGTTGNTIYF
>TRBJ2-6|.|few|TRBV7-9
TGTGCCAGCAGCCCTCTTACGGGGGCCAACGTCCTGACTTTC
CASSPLTGANVLTF
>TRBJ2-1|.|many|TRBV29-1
TGCAGCGGAAATAGGGGGAGCTCCTACAATGAGCAGTTCTTC
CSGNRGSSYNEQFF
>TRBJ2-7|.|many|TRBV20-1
TGCAGTGCTAGAGAAGTGCGTCGACAGAGCTCCTACGAGCAGTACTTC
CSAREVRRQSSYEQYF
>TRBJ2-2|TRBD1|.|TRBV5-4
TGTGCCAGCAGCACTAGGGGGCTTGGCTGGGAGCTGTTTTTT
CASSTRGLGWELFF
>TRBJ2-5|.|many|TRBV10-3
TGTGCCATCAGTGAGTTCCGGGGAATGGAAGAGACCCAGTACTTC
CAISEFRGMEETQYF
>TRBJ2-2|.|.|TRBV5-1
TGCGCCAGCAGCTTTGGCCGGGTTACCGGGGAGCTGTTTTTT
CASSFGRVTGELFF
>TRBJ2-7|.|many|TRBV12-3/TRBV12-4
TGTGCCAGCAGCCGAGGCTACGAGCAGTACTTC
CASSRGYEQYF
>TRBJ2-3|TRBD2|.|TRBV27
TGTGCCAGCAGTCCAAGTAGCGGGGTAGGAACAGATACGCAGTATTTT
CASSPSSGVGTDTQYF
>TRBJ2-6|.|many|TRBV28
TGTGCCAGCAGTTTCCTCGGTCCCGGGGCCAACGTCCTGACTTTC
CASSFLGPGANVLTF
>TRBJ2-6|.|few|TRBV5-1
TGCGCCAGCAGCTTGACGGGGACCGCGAGCTCTGGGGCCAACGTCCTGACTTTC
CASSLTGTASSGANVLTF
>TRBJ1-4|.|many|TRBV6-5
TGTGCCAGCAGTTCCCGAGACGGAAGGAGCGAAAAACTGTTTTTT
CASSSRDGRSEKLFF
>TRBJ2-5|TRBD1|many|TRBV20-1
TGCAGTGCTGGAGAACCGGGACAGGGGCAAGAGACCCAGTACTTC
CSAGEPGQGQETQYF